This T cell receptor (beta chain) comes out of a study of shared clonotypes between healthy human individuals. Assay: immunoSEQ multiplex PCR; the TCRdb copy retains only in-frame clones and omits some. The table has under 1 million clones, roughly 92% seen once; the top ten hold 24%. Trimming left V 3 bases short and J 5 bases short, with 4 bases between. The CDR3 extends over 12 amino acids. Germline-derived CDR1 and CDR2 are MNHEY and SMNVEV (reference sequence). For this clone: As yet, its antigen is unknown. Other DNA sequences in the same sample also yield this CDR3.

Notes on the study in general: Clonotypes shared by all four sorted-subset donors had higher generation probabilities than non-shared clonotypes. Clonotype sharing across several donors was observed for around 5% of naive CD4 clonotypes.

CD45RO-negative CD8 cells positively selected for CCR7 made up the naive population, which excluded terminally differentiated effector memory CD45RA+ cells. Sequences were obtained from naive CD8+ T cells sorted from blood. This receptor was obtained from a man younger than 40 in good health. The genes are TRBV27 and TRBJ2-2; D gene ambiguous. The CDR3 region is CASSFGTGELFF. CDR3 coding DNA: TGTGCCAGCAGTTTTGGTACCGGGGAGCTGTTTTTT.